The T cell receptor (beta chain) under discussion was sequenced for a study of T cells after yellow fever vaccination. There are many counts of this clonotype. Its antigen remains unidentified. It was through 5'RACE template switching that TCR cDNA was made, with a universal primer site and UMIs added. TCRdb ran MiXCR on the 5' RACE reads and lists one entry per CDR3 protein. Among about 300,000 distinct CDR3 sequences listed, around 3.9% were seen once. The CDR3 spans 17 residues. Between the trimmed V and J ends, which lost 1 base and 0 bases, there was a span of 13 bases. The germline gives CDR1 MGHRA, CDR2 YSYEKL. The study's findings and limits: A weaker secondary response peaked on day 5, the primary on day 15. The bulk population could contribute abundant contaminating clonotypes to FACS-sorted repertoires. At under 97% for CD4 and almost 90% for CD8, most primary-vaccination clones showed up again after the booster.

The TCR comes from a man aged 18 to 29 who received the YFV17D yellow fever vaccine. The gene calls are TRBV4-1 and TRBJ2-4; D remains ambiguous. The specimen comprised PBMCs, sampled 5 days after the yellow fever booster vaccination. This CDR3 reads CASSQVFQMLAKNIQYF. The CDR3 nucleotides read TGCGCCAGCAGCCAAGTCTTTCAGATGCTAGCCAAAAACATTCAGTACTTC.